Listed here is a single T cell receptor (beta chain). Per the authors' pipeline: Amplified reference gene primers provided the basis for estimating nucleated cell counts. Sequencing used immunoSEQ multiplex PCR; TCRdb keeps in-frame clones, though not all of them. The V and J calls and clone size are taken from that table; D and trimming were inferred from the DNA. The sample holds 190,000 or so clones, approximately 84% seen once. These data are taken from a study of blood T cell repertoires in COVID-19. Study context: From T cells, B-cell-depleted T cells, or PBMCs came the material, which was cDNA or gDNA.

The CDR3 consists of 19 residues. The germline gives CDR1 DFQATT, CDR2 SNEGSKA (reference sequence). Trimming pared 3 bases from V and 0 bases from J, leaving 26 bases between. Individuals drawn from 24 US areas were about 18 to 95 years old. Grouping used clinical history reported by participants in a survey and questionnaire. The chain employs TRBV20-1 and TRBJ1-1; D perhaps matches TRBD1 (6 bases). Sequencing input: PBMCs or T cells enriched from blood (not recorded which). This clonotype was sampled from a man aged 35 to 55 who had recovered from COVID-19. The CDR3 DNA is TGCAGTGCTAGTTCGCCAATTGCCCAGGGGAGGGTATTGAACACTGAAGCTTTCTTT. This translates into CSASSPIAQGRVLNTEAFF.